These 18 T cell receptor beta chains originate from one sample sequenced in a study of stem cell transplantation in POMP-related autoinflammatory disease. Profiling relied on immunoSEQ multiplex PCR, and the TCRdb table lists in-frame clones only, not all of them. The sample carries roughly 28,000 clones, 82% recorded once. The sequencing used CD4+ T cells from PBMCs, collected before stem cell transplantation. The receptors originated from a human donor with POMP-related autoinflammation and immune dysregulation (PRAID).

The chain recombines TRBV11-2 with TRBJ2-7; the D gene is possibly TRBD1 (6 bases). CDR3 length: 14 residues. The ends were cut back, 3 bases at V and 7 bases at J, with 16 bases in the middle. CDR1 SGHAT and CDR2 FQNNGV come from the germline V gene. DNA for the CDR3: TGTGCCAGCAGCTTTGCCGGGACACCGAGGGAGCAGTACTTC. It specifies CASSFAGTPREQYF.

The rearrangement links TRBV2 to TRBJ2-5; D call uncertain. Trimming left V 4 bases short and J 5 bases short, with 11 bases between. The length of the CDR3 is 13 residues. Germline values: CDR1 SNHLY, CDR2 FYNNEI. The CDR3 nucleotides read TGTGCCAGCAGTGCCCTAGTTCAGGAGACCCAGTACTTC. The encoded protein is CASSALVQETQYF.

Points on this clone: A junction boundary mismatches the germline segment, possibly from a read error. The V and J genes are TRBV15 and TRBJ2-1; D is undetermined. Germline CDR1 and CDR2: LNHNV and YYDKDF (reference sequence). CDR3 length: 16 residues. DNA for the CDR3: TGTGCCACCAGCAGAGATTGGGATCTCTCGTGGAATCCGAGGATCTTC. It translates to CATSRDWDLSWNPRIF.

This clone was recorded a few times. The chain is built from TRBV6-6 and TRBJ1-5; tentative D call: TRBD1 (5 bases). This CDR3 is 14 amino acids long. Trimming removed 2 bases from V and 4 bases from J, with 9 bases in between. Germline CDR1 is MNHNY and CDR2 is SVGAGI (reference sequence). CDR3 region: CASSYIGGNQPQHF. DNA of the CDR3: TGTGCCAGCAGTTACATCGGGGGGAATCAGCCCCAGCATTTT.

The gene calls are TRBV28 and TRBJ1-1; TRBD1 might be the D (5 bases). The CDR3 extends over 15 amino acids. V was pared by 2 bases and J by 1 base, with 11 bases between. CDR1 and CDR2 (germline): MDHEN, SYDVKM. In DNA, the CDR3 is TGTGCCAGCAGTTTACCCAGGGTATCGAACACTGAAGCTTTCTTT. This encodes CASSLPRVSNTEAFF.

The chain combines TRBV21-1 with TRBJ1-1. TRBV21-1 is an annotated pseudogene. There are 16 residues in the CDR3. CDR3 residues: CASSRTVDSGLPEAFF. The CDR3 DNA follows: TGTGCCAGCAGCCGAACCGTGGACAGCGGACTACCGGAAGCTTTCTTT.

The genes are TRBV7-6 and TRBJ2-5; possible D gene TRBD2, 6 bases. CDR1 SGHVS and CDR2 FNYEAQ come from the germline V gene. With 6 bases removed from V and 1 base from J, the gap between germline ends came to 36 bases. The CDR3 is 22 residues long. CDR3 in DNA: TGTGCCAGCAGTCTCGGGATGGGGGGAGGCGACAGTCGGCGCTGGGTCCAAGAGACCCAGTACTTC. Translation gives CASSLGMGGGDSRRWVQETQYF. Full variable domain (rest looked up from reference TRBV7-6 and TRBJ2-5): GAGVSQSPRYKVTKRGQDVALRCDPISGHVSLYWYRQALGQGPEFLTYFNYEAQQDKSGLPNDRFSAERPEGSISTLTIQRTEQRDSAMYRCASSLGMGGGDSRRWVQETQYFGPGTRLLVL.

The chain is built from TRBV20-1 and TRBJ1-2; D is unclear. The CDR3 spans 11 residues. The ends were cut back, 4 bases at V and 5 bases at J, with 8 bases in the middle. CDR1 is DFQATT, CDR2 SNEGSKA, per germline (reference sequence). The CDR3 nucleotides are TGCAGTGCTACGGACGGATATGGCTACACCTTC. It translates to CSATDGYGYTF.

The rearrangement joins TRBV27 to TRBJ2-7; 9 bases are a match to TRBD1. V shed 8 bases and J 3 bases; nucleotides not matched to a gene: 20. The CDR3 consists of 18 residues. Germline lookup yields CDR1 MNHEY and CDR2 SMNVEV (reference sequence). The CDR3 bases are TGTGCCAGCGTCTTATTTCTGCCAGGGACAGGGTATATCTACGAGCAGTACTTC. As protein: CASVLFLPGTGYIYEQYF.

The rearrangement links TRBV6-5 to TRBJ1-2; TRBD1 matches at 7 bases. The CDR3 extends over 13 amino acids. Germline V lookup: CDR1 MNHEY, CDR2 SVGAGI. The junction had 4 bases not matched to a gene; V was cut back by 6 bases and J by 3 bases. CDR3 protein: CASSHDRDYGYTF. In nucleotides, the CDR3 is TGTGCCAGCAGCCACGACAGGGACTATGGCTACACCTTC.

V usage is TRBV18 and J usage is TRBJ1-2; D unresolved. Deletions cut 3 bases from V and 4 bases from J, with 3 bases between. Germline CDR1 and CDR2: KGHSH and LQKENI. This CDR3 spans 11 amino acids. The CDR3 spells CASSPGYGYTF. For the CDR3, the DNA is TGTGCCAGCTCACCTGGCTATGGCTACACCTTC.

The V call is TRBV27, the J call TRBJ2-6, with D possibly matching TRBD1 (6 bases). The germline V gene encodes CDR1 MNHEY and CDR2 SMNVEV (reference sequence). The CDR3 extends over 20 amino acids. Trimming left V 3 bases short and J 3 bases short, with 24 bases between. The CDR3 DNA is TGTGCCAGCAGTTTTCTTTACAGGGCGCACGGGTTTTTTGGGGCCAACGTCCTGACTTTC. This encodes CASSFLYRAHGFFGANVLTF.

The chain links TRBV2 to TRBJ1-2; 9 nucleotides agree with TRBD1. CDR1 is SNHLY, CDR2 FYNNEI, per germline. This CDR3 is built from 18 residues. With 4 bases clipped from V and 6 bases from J, the junction kept 18 bases outside the gene matches. The CDR3 is CASSGGLPRGGQGHGYTF. For the CDR3, the DNA is TGTGCCAGCAGTGGGGGCCTCCCCCGGGGGGGACAGGGCCATGGCTACACCTTC.

The rearrangement joins TRBV5-1 to TRBJ2-1, with 8 nucleotides matching TRBD1. The CDR3 is made up of 15 amino acids. Trimming at V came to 4 bases and at J to 2 bases, leaving 5 bases not matched to a gene. The germline V gene encodes CDR1 SGHRS and CDR2 YFSETQ. CDR3 sequence reads: CASSGQGQAYNEQFF. CDR3 nucleotides: TGCGCCAGCAGCGGGCAGGGACAGGCCTACAATGAGCAGTTCTTC.

The rearrangement joins TRBV7-2 to TRBJ2-7, with D perhaps TRBD2 (7 bases). V was pared by 1 base and J by 2 bases, with 15 bases between. This CDR3 has 16 amino acids. The germline V gene has CDR1 SGHTA and CDR2 FQGNSA. CDR3: CASSLVGGGLTYEQYF. The CDR3 DNA reads as TGTGCCAGCAGCTTAGTAGGGGGGGGCTTAACCTACGAGCAGTACTTC.

The chain uses TRBV30 and TRBJ1-2, with a possible D match to TRBD1 (5 bases). Between the trimmed V and J ends, which lost 2 bases and 4 bases, there was a span of 11 bases. From germline, CDR1 is GTSNPN and CDR2 SVGIG (reference sequence). This CDR3 is 13 amino acids long. For the CDR3, the DNA is TGTGCCTGGAGTCAGCAGGGAGGCTATGGCTACACCTTC. Protein product: CAWSQQGGYGYTF.

Here the CDR3 reads CASSRQGNEKLFF. CDR3 bases: TGTGCCAGCTCTAGACAGGGTAATGAAAAACTGTTTTTT. The chain is built from TRBV18 and TRBJ1-4; 7 positions agree with TRBD1. This CDR3 region has 13 residues. Germline CDR1 is KGHSH and CDR2 is LQKENI. After removal of 6 bases from V and 4 bases from J, the junction contained 2 bases not matched to a gene.

The chain links TRBV5-4 to TRBJ1-2, with unresolved D. Germline V gene data show CDR1 as SGHNT and CDR2 as YYREEE (reference sequence). The CDR3 has 14 amino acids. Trimming shortened V by 0 bases and J by 1 base, and 7 bases separated the two germline ends. The CDR3 loop reads CASSLAGLNYGYTF. The CDR3 DNA reads as TGTGCCAGCAGCTTGGCCGGTCTTAACTATGGCTACACCTTC.